One sample yielded the 31 T cell receptor beta chains listed below, sequenced in a study of control samples from healthy donors and cancer patients. The assay was immunoSEQ multiplex PCR, and TCRdb's table has in-frame clones only and misses some. The sample has over 120,000 clones, about 91% seen once; the top ten hold approximately 3%. Material: blood. These receptors were taken from a man between 25 and 39 years old in good health.

V is TRBV6-5 and J is TRBJ1-5; perhaps TRBD1 as D (6 bases). Per the germline V gene, CDR1 is MNHEY and CDR2 is SVGAGI. This CDR3 region has 15 residues. V lost 4 bases to trimming and J lost 6 bases, with 16 bases between them. As DNA, the CDR3 is TGTGCCAGCAGTTCATCCAGGGGAAGGGGTCAGCCCCAGCATTTT. Amino acid sequence: CASSSSRGRGQPQHF.

The chain is built from TRBV7-8 and TRBJ2-3; D is uncertain. The V end lost 4 bases, the J end lost 2 bases, and 10 bases lay between the germline ends. The germline V gene encodes CDR1 SGHVS and CDR2 FQNEAQ. This CDR3 is 14 amino acids long. Here the CDR3 reads CASSSWGTTDTQYF. CDR3 coding DNA: TGTGCCAGCAGCTCCTGGGGAACCACAGATACGCAGTATTTT. The full variable domain, rest sourced from reference TRBV7-8 and TRBJ2-3, is GAGVSQSPRYKVAKRGQDVALRCDPISGHVSLFWYQQALGQGPEFLTYFQNEAQLDKSGLPSDRFFAERPEGSVSTLKIQRTQQEDSAVYLCASSSWGTTDTQYFGPGTRLTVL.

J is TRBJ1-6 and V is TRBV6-5; D is perhaps TRBD1 (6 bases). There are 14 residues in the CDR3. Germline CDR1 reads MNHEY; CDR2 reads SVGAGI. With 7 bases removed from V and 10 bases from J, the gap between germline ends came to 17 bases. The CDR3 spells CASTLQGWRSPLHF. In DNA, the CDR3 is TGTGCCAGCACTCTACAGGGCTGGAGATCACCCCTCCACTTT.

This rearrangement joins TRBV5-4 to TRBJ1-4; 10 nucleotides align to TRBD1. V dropped 5 bases and J dropped 5; count of bases not matched to a gene: 12. The germline V gene has CDR1 SGHNT and CDR2 YYREEE (reference sequence). The CDR3 has 17 residues. The CDR3, as DNA: TGTGCCAGCAGTCCAACCAGCGGACAGGGGGGAAATGAAAAACTGTTTTTT. Translated, it gives CASSPTSGQGGNEKLFF.

This clone has more than one count but fewer than ten. The chain couples TRBV5-1 to TRBJ1-2; unclear D gene. The CDR3 consists of 13 residues. Trimming removed 1 base at V and 0 bases at J, with 4 bases between. Germline V gives CDR1 SGHRS, CDR2 YFSETQ. The CDR3 DNA reads as TGCGCCAGCAGCTTGTCTGCTAACTATGGCTACACCTTC. Translated, it gives CASSLSANYGYTF.

J is TRBJ1-5 and V is TRBV6-1; D is uncertain. V lost 0 bases to trimming and J lost 0 bases, with 12 bases between them. The V gene's germline CDR1 is MNHNS and CDR2 SASEGT. The CDR3 has 17 amino acids. Written as DNA, the CDR3 is TGTGCCAGCAGTGAAGCGCTTCGAGGGTATAGCAATCAGCCCCAGCATTTT. This sequence encodes CASSEALRGYSNQPQHF.

The gene calls are TRBV5-1 and TRBJ2-7; TRBD1 matches 9 bases. V shed 0 bases and J 3 bases; nucleotides not matched to a gene: 1. This CDR3 is 14 amino acids long. Germline V gene data show CDR1 as SGHRS and CDR2 as YFSETQ. The CDR3 nucleotides are TGCGCCAGCAGCTTGGACAGGGGGCGCTACGAGCAGTACTTC. Protein: CASSLDRGRYEQYF.

The J gene is TRBJ1-2, the V gene TRBV6-1, with D unclear. Germline values: CDR1 MNHNS, CDR2 SASEGT. Trimming took 2 bases from V and 0 from J, leaving 7 bases between them. The CDR3 has 14 residues. CDR3 nucleotide sequence: TGTGCCAGCAGTGAAATAACCCCTAACTATGGCTACACCTTC. Translated: CASSEITPNYGYTF.

This chain links TRBV18 with TRBJ2-7; TRBD1 is a possible D gene (5 bases). Germline CDR1 reads KGHSH; CDR2 reads LQKENI. V was shortened by 3 bases and J by 6 bases, with 9 bases between the two germline ends. This CDR3 comprises 12 residues. The CDR3 coding sequence is TGTGCCAGCTCACCCAGGGTTGCCGAGCAGTACTTC. Translation: CASSPRVAEQYF.

In its sample, this clone was seen once. The chain has TRBV2 and TRBJ2-3, with a weak D call TRBD2 (6 bases). Trimming stripped 4 bases from V and 3 bases from J, with 14 bases between. The CDR3 sequence is 15 residues long. Germline assignment: CDR1 SNHLY and CDR2 FYNNEI. CDR3 in amino acids: CASSVAGGSTDTQYF. The DNA of the CDR3 is TGTGCCAGCAGTGTTGCCGGGGGATCTACAGATACGCAGTATTTT.

The chain combines TRBV7-9 with TRBJ2-7; a weak D match, TRBD1 (5 bases). Trimming removed 5 bases from V and 0 bases from J, with 11 bases in between. Germline-derived CDR1 and CDR2 are SEHNR and FQNEAQ (reference sequence). The CDR3 is 14 amino acids. CDR3 in amino acids: CASSQPDSSYEQYF. The CDR3, as DNA: TGTGCCAGCAGCCAACCCGACAGCTCCTACGAGCAGTACTTC.

This rearrangement joins TRBV27 to TRBJ2-7, with 7 bases that match TRBD1. V trimming: 1 base; J trimming: 4 bases; junction bases outside the gene matches: 7. In germline, CDR1 is MNHEY, CDR2 SMNVEV (reference sequence). CDR3 length: 15 amino acids. This CDR3 is CASSLFRAGGYEQYF. In nucleotides, the CDR3 is TGTGCCAGCAGTTTATTTAGGGCAGGGGGATACGAGCAGTACTTC.

The chain carries TRBV6-4 and TRBJ2-3, with 7 bases that match TRBD1. The length of the CDR3 is 14 residues. V lost 2 bases and J lost 5; bases outside the gene matches: 4. Germline CDR1 reads MRHNA; CDR2 reads SNTAGT. The CDR3 spells CASSDRGQEDTQYF. As DNA, the CDR3 is TGTGCCAGCAGTGACAGGGGGCAAGAAGATACGCAGTATTTT.

The V gene is TRBV5-1, the J gene TRBJ2-7; D unclear. Trimming removed 0 bases at V and 7 bases at J, with 17 bases between. CDR1 and CDR2 (germline): SGHRS, YFSETQ. This CDR3 is 15 amino acids long. Here the CDR3 DNA reads TGCGCCAGCAGCTTGGGGGTACTGAACGCTGAAGAGCAGTACTTC. Protein product: CASSLGVLNAEEQYF.

This sequence joins TRBV4-1 and TRBJ2-3, with a tentative D call TRBD2 (5 bases). V lost 2 bases and J 5 bases, leaving 14 bases between the germline ends. Germline V gene data show CDR1 as MGHRA and CDR2 as YSYEKL. This CDR3 spans 15 amino acids. CDR3 protein: CASSQSGLFGDTQYF. For the CDR3, the DNA is TGCGCCAGCAGCCAATCGGGGTTGTTCGGAGATACGCAGTATTTT.

The chain uses TRBV5-6 and TRBJ2-1; 7 nucleotides agree with TRBD1. The CDR3 sequence is 11 residues long. V was pared by 3 bases and J by 10 bases, with 1 base of the junction left unmatched. Germline V gene data show CDR1 as SGHDT and CDR2 as YYEEEE. Here the CDR3 DNA reads TGTGCCAGCAGCTGGGGACAGGAGCAGTTCTTC. This sequence encodes CASSWGQEQFF.

The gene calls are TRBV9 and TRBJ2-2, with D hard to call. The CDR3 has 15 residues. V dropped 1 base and J dropped 3 bases, with 10 bases sitting between them. Germline assignment: CDR1 SGDLS and CDR2 YYNGEE. The DNA for the CDR3 is TGTGCCAGCAGCGTAAGTCCTGACGACACCGGGGAGCTGTTTTTT. Amino acid sequence: CASSVSPDDTGELFF.

The CDR3 region has the DNA TGTGCCAGCAGCTTGTTGCGACAGGCCTATGGCTACACCTTC. It specifies CASSLLRQAYGYTF. The chain employs TRBV5-6 and TRBJ1-2, with D maybe TRBD1 (6 bases). This CDR3 contains 14 residues. The V end lost 1 base, the J end lost 4 bases, and 11 bases lay between the germline ends. CDR1 is SGHDT and CDR2 is YYEEEE in the germline V gene.

CDR3: CAASRGERGETSTDTQYF. The CDR3, as DNA: TGTGCCGCATCCCGGGGGGAGCGGGGGGAGACTAGCACAGATACGCAGTATTTT. The rearrangement links TRBV19 to TRBJ2-3, with TRBD2 identical over 9 bases. V was pared by 11 bases and J by 0 bases, with 18 bases of the junction left unmatched. The CDR3 contains 18 residues. Germline V gene data show CDR1 as LNHDA and CDR2 as SQIVND (reference sequence).

The J gene is TRBJ2-1, the V gene TRBV5-4; 7 bases are shared with TRBD2. V was clipped by 0 bases and J by 6 bases; unmatched bases: 3. The CDR3 consists of 14 residues. Germline V CDR1 and CDR2: SGHNT, YYREEE (reference sequence). DNA of the CDR3: TGTGCCAGCAGCTTGGTAGCGGGTTCCAATGAGCAGTTCTTC. Translated, it gives CASSLVAGSNEQFF.

This chain uses TRBV21-1 with TRBJ2-1; TRBD1 reflects the table's D call only, with no check against the DNA. TRBV21-1 is termed a pseudogene. The CDR3 is 16 residues long. Here the CDR3 DNA reads TGTGCCAGCAGCTTCCCGGACAGGGATGGATACAATGAGCAGTTCTTC. This gives the protein CASSFPDRDGYNEQFF.

The gene calls are TRBV5-1 and TRBJ2-1, with D maybe TRBD2 (5 bases). Germline lookup yields CDR1 SGHRS and CDR2 YFSETQ. Trimming stripped 2 bases from V and 6 bases from J, with 9 bases between. CDR3 length equals 13 residues. DNA of the CDR3: TGCGCCAGCAGCTTAATTGAGGGCAATGAGCAGTTCTTC. Protein product: CASSLIEGNEQFF.

This clone was observed a handful of times. The chain joins TRBV18 to TRBJ1-2, with a weak D call TRBD1 (5 bases). The CDR3 is made up of 12 amino acids. Per the germline V gene, CDR1 is KGHSH and CDR2 is LQKENI. V shed 4 bases and J shed 6 bases, with 9 bases lying between them. The CDR3 DNA is TGTGCCAGCTCACAGGGGAGTCATGGCTACACCTTC. Translated, it gives CASSQGSHGYTF.

The chain employs TRBV9 and TRBJ2-7, with 11 bases lining up with TRBD2. The germline CDR1 and CDR2 sequences are SGDLS and YYNGEE. This CDR3 comprises 14 residues. The V segment lost 4 bases and the J segment 3 bases; nucleotides outside the gene matches: 3. Here the CDR3 reads CASSTGTSGYEQYF. The CDR3 bases are TGTGCCAGCAGCACTGGGACTAGCGGCTACGAGCAGTACTTC.

The sample holds one count of this clone. The chain carries TRBV11-2 and TRBJ1-1; TRBD1 is a possible D gene (6 bases). The CDR3 has 15 amino acids. CDR1 is SGHAT, CDR2 FQNNGV, per germline. Trimming took 1 base from V and 11 from J, leaving 20 bases between them. CDR3 bases: TGTGCCAGCAGCTTAGTGAGAGGGGGGTTGGGAGAGGCTTTCTTT. Amino acids: CASSLVRGGLGEAFF.

The chain carries TRBV5-1 and TRBJ2-1; possibly TRBD2 for D (7 bases). The CDR3 covers 14 residues. CDR1 is SGHRS and CDR2 is YFSETQ in the germline V gene. Deletions cut 0 bases from V and 10 bases from J, with 14 bases between. CDR3 sequence (DNA): TGCGCCAGCAGCTTGGAGGGGGGGGCAGGAGAGCAGTTCTTC. Translation: CASSLEGGAGEQFF.

The chain is built from TRBV20-1 and TRBJ1-1; D remains ambiguous. CDR1 and CDR2 from the germline V gene are DFQATT and SNEGSKA (reference sequence). Trimming removed 3 bases at V and 4 bases at J, with 9 bases between. The CDR3 length is 12 residues. CDR3 region: CSASLGSTEAFF. CDR3 coding DNA: TGCAGTGCTAGTTTGGGTTCCACTGAAGCTTTCTTT.

The CDR3 DNA follows: TGTGCCAGCAGCTTAGAACTTCCCTACGAGCAGTACTTC. Translation: CASSLELPYEQYF. This chain uses TRBV7-8 with TRBJ2-7; the D is unclear. The CDR3 consists of 13 residues. Trimming took 1 base from V and 2 from J, leaving 6 bases between them. Germline-derived CDR1 and CDR2 are SGHVS and FQNEAQ.

The chain links TRBV10-3 to TRBJ2-2; D possibly corresponds to TRBD1 (5 bases). V was shortened by 3 bases and J by 0 bases, with 11 bases between the two germline ends. The CDR3 is 16 amino acids. The germline V gene has CDR1 ENHRY and CDR2 SYGVKD. The chain's CDR3 is CAISEIDSSNTGELFF. Here the CDR3 DNA reads TGTGCCATCAGTGAAATCGACAGTTCGAACACCGGGGAGCTGTTTTTT.

To note about this clone: The same CDR3 is also encoded by other DNA sequences in this sample. The chain joins TRBV27 to TRBJ1-2; D ambiguous. CDR1 is MNHEY and CDR2 is SMNVEV in the germline V gene (reference sequence). This CDR3 has 14 amino acids. V was trimmed by 6 bases and J by 3 bases, leaving 14 bases between them. The CDR3 DNA reads as TGTGCCAGCAGGGCCAACAGAGTGGACTATGGCTACACCTTC. As protein: CASRANRVDYGYTF.

The chain uses TRBV15 and TRBJ1-6; maybe TRBD1 (5 bases). Germline-derived CDR1 and CDR2 are LNHNV and YYDKDF (reference sequence). The CDR3 is 14 residues long. V lost 6 bases to trimming and J lost 14 bases, with 20 bases between them. The chain's CDR3 is CATRGGEEWKSLHF. DNA of the CDR3: TGTGCCACCAGGGGGGGGGAAGAGTGGAAATCCCTCCACTTT.